This TCR beta chain was sequenced for a study of blood T cells in healthy people across ages. The germline V gene has CDR1 SNHLY and CDR2 FYNNEI. V lost 3 bases and J lost 9; bases outside the gene matches: 6. The CDR3 loop spans 14 amino acids. Overall study results and limits: Possibly confounding the expanded clonotype changes was the fact that donor CMV status was unknown.

PCR was performed a second time for about 6 to 11 cycles using a sample-barcoded 5' primer and a J-beta primer mix. A single record per CDR3 protein comes from TCRdb applying MiXCR to the 5' RACE reads. The sample has roughly 1.5 million distinct CDR3 sequences, under 55% seen once. A remark on this clonotype: The antigen is unknown.

Sample: blood. This chain connects TRBV2 to TRBJ2-1, with TRBD1 matching 9 bases. The receptor comes from a woman aged 18 to 35 in good health. This CDR3 is CASSDRDRVSEQFF. The CDR3 DNA reads as TGTGCCAGCAGTGACAGGGACAGGGTATCTGAGCAGTTCTTC.